Listed below are T cell receptor beta chains from one sample, sequenced in a study of cytomegalovirus exposure and HLA in healthy donors. TCRdb's table, derived via immunoSEQ multiplex PCR, lists solely in-frame clones and lacks some. The profile shows approximately 120,000 clones, about 83% of them singletons. The sample consisted of PBMCs. The source is a woman in her forties in good health and CMV-seropositive. Both conserved end residues are part of each CDR3. The D gene is left open where the match is weak. The size entry is marked missing in some rows and otherwise reads once, few, many or a size class.

DNA	CDR3	V	J	D	size
TGCGCCAGCGGAACTAGCGGAACCTACCAAGAGACCCAGTACTTC	CASGTSGTYQETQYF	TRBV5-1	TRBJ2-5	TRBD2	once
TGTGCCAGCAGCAAAGGGGGGGCAGGGGGTCGGACAGATACGCAGTATTTT	CASSKGGAGGRTDTQYF	TRBV21-1	TRBJ2-3	.	.
TGCGCCAGCAGTGAAGTGGCGGGATGGGCAGATACGCAGTATTTT	CASSEVAGWADTQYF	TRBV10-2	TRBJ2-3	.	.
TGTGCCAGCAGCGTAGGGGGGCAGGGAAATGAAAAACTGTTTTTT	CASSVGGQGNEKLFF	TRBV9	TRBJ1-4	.	.
TGTGCCAGCAGTTTAAAACCGGGACAGCTACTTTACAATGAGCAGTTCTTC	CASSLKPGQLLYNEQFF	TRBV28	TRBJ2-1	TRBD1	.
TGTGCCAGCAGCCAAGGCGGGGTTCAGCCCCAGCATTTT	CASSQGGVQPQHF	TRBV4-2	TRBJ1-5	.	.
TGTGCCAGCAGCCTACGACCCGGACAGAACAATGAGCAGTTCTTC	CASSLRPGQNNEQFF	TRBV7-2	TRBJ2-1	.	.
TGTGCCAGCAGCCTCTGGGACAGCGAAAAGACCGGGGAGCTGTTTTTT	CASSLWDSEKTGELFF	TRBV14	TRBJ2-2	TRBD1	.
TGTGCCAGCAGTTTTCATCTCTCAATGGGGGCAAATGCGCAGTATTTT	CASSFHLSMGANAQYF	TRBV28	TRBJ2-3	.	.
TGCGCCAGCAGCCAACAGGGGTACGGGAGAGACGAGCAGTACTTC	CASSQQGYGRDEQYF	TRBV5-1	TRBJ2-7	.	.
TGTGCCATCAGTGAGTGGGGACTAGCGGGAGTCGGCGACGAGCAGTACTTC	CAISEWGLAGVGDEQYF	TRBV10-3	TRBJ2-7	TRBD2	.
TGTGCCAGCAGCCAACTGGGACTGCCATCTGGAAACACCATATATTTT	CASSQLGLPSGNTIYF	TRBV11-2	TRBJ1-3	.	.
TGTGCCAGCAGTTACGGCCCTAGCGGGAGCTACGAGCAGTACTTC	CASSYGPSGSYEQYF	TRBV6-5	TRBJ2-7	TRBD2	few
TGTGCCAGCAGCGTAGTAGGACTAGACCAAGAGACCCAGTACTTC	CASSVVGLDQETQYF	TRBV9	TRBJ2-5	TRBD2	.
TGTGCCAGCAGTTACTCGGGGACAGGGAGTGAAAAACTGTTTTTT	CASSYSGTGSEKLFF	TRBV6-6	TRBJ1-4	TRBD1	.
TGTGCAAGTCCGGGCGGGAGCCTAACAGATACGCAGTATTTT	CASPGGSLTDTQYF	TRBV12-2	TRBJ2-3	.	.
TGTGCCACGGCGGGCAGGCCCCCCAATACAGATACGCAGTATTTT	CATAGRPPNTDTQYF	TRBV27	TRBJ2-3	.	.
TGTGCCAGCAGCCTGACAGGGAGCCCAGTCAATGAGCAGTTCTTC	CASSLTGSPVNEQFF	TRBV7-8	TRBJ2-1	TRBD1	.
TGTGCCAGCAGTGACTCCACTAGCGGGAACAATGAGCAGTTCTTC	CASSDSTSGNNEQFF	TRBV6-4	TRBJ2-1	TRBD2	once
TGCGCCAGCAGACAGGGGGTCCAGAACACTGAAGCTTTCTTT	CASRQGVQNTEAFF	TRBV5-1	TRBJ1-1	TRBD1	once
TGCGCCAGCAGCTTGGGGTCACAGGGGGCAACAAACACCATATATTTT	CASSLGSQGATNTIYF	TRBV5-1	TRBJ1-3	TRBD1	.
TGTGCCAGCAGCTCAGACAGGACAGGTGGACTCTATGGCTACACCTTC	CASSSDRTGGLYGYTF	TRBV5-4	TRBJ1-2	TRBD1	.
TGTGCCAGCACAGAAGGGACTATAGGTCTCGAGCAGTACTTC	CASTEGTIGLEQYF	TRBV2	TRBJ2-7	TRBD2	.
TGTGCCAGCACAGGGATACAGGGATTGAACACTGAAGCTTTCTTT	CASTGIQGLNTEAFF	TRBV6-5	TRBJ1-1	.	once
TGTGCCAGCTCACCAACCGAGGGCGAGACCCAGTACTTC	CASSPTEGETQYF	TRBV18	TRBJ2-5	.	.
TGTGCCAGCAGTGACTTAGAAAACGGGGAGCTGTTTTTT	CASSDLENGELFF	TRBV6-4	TRBJ2-2	.	few
TGTTCCAGCAGCAGCGACAGCTACGAGCAGTACTTC	CSSSSDSYEQYF	TRBV7-9	TRBJ2-7	.	once
TGTGCCAGCTCTCGGAACAGGGGCGCGGAGACCCAGTACTTC	CASSRNRGAETQYF	TRBV18	TRBJ2-5	TRBD1	once
TGTGCCAGCAGTCAGGGTAGGAATTCACCCCTCCACTTT	CASSQGRNSPLHF	TRBV28	TRBJ1-6	.	few
TGTGCCAGCAGTGATCTGGCGGGATACGAGCAGTACTTC	CASSDLAGYEQYF	TRBV2	TRBJ2-7	.	.
TGTGCCAGCAGTTACTCTGGGGCGGGGGTTCAGCCCCAGCATTTT	CASSYSGAGVQPQHF	TRBV6-6	TRBJ1-5	.	.
TGTGCCAGCAGTGTCGGACAGGGTTTTGGCTACACCTTC	CASSVGQGFGYTF	TRBV6-5	TRBJ1-2	TRBD1	.
TGTGCCAGCAGTCCAAGCGGGAGCTCCTACAATGAGCAGTTCTTC	CASSPSGSSYNEQFF	TRBV27	TRBJ2-1	TRBD2	.
TGTGCCAGCAGTGACTCGATGGTGGGAGGACACAATGAGCAGTTCTTC	CASSDSMVGGHNEQFF	TRBV6-4	TRBJ2-1	.	.
TGTGCCAGCAGGTCCGGGACACCTCCCTACGAGCAGTACTTC	CASRSGTPPYEQYF	TRBV13	TRBJ2-7	.	.